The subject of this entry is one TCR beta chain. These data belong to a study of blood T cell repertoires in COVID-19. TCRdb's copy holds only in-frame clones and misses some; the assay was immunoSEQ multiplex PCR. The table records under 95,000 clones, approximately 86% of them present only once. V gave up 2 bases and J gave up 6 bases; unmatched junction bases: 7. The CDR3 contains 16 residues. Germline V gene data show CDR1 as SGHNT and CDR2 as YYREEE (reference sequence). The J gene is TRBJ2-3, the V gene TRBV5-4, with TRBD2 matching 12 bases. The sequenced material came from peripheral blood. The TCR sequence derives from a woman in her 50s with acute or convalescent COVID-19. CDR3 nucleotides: TGTGCCAGCAGCTTACGGACTAGCGGGGTAGCGGATACGCAGTATTTT. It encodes CASSLRTSGVADTQYF.